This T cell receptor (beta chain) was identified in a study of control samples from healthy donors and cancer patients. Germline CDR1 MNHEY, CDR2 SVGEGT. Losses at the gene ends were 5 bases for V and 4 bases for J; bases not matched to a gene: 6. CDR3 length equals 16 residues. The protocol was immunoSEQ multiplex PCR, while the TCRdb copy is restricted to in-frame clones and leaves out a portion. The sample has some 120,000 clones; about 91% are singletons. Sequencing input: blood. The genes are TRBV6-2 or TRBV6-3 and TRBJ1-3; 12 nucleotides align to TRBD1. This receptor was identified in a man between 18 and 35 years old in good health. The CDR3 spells CASSEMGQGAGNTIYF. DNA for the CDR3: TGTGCCAGCAGTGAGATGGGACAGGGGGCCGGAAACACCATATATTTT.